These 9 T cell receptor beta chains originate from one sample sequenced in a study of blood T cell repertoires in COVID-19. Here immunoSEQ multiplex PCR was the method, and the copy in TCRdb shows in-frame clones only, minus some. The table includes 150,000 to 200,000 clones, about 86% detected once. The sequenced sample consisted of peripheral blood. Receptors originate from a man aged 30 to 45 with active or convalescent COVID-19.

The gene calls are TRBV5-1 and TRBJ2-2, with 9 bases aligning to TRBD1. J was trimmed by 5 bases and V by 1 base; bases with no gene match: 12. Germline lookup yields CDR1 SGHRS and CDR2 YFSETQ. The CDR3 extends over 18 amino acids. The CDR3 loop reads CASSLFRDRAWRTGELFF. The CDR3 DNA follows: TGCGCCAGCAGCTTGTTCAGGGACAGGGCTTGGAGGACCGGGGAGCTGTTTTTT.

The rearrangement joins TRBV10-1 to TRBJ2-7; 8 bases align to TRBD1. Unmatched junction bases numbered 6, after V lost 5 bases and J lost 6 bases. This CDR3 comprises 13 residues. Germline CDR1 and CDR2: WNHNN and SYGVQD (reference sequence). CDR3 residues: CASSFDRGGEQYF. The CDR3, as DNA: TGCGCCAGCAGTTTCGACAGGGGAGGCGAGCAGTACTTC.

The chain recombines TRBV6-5 with TRBJ1-2; TRBD1 aligns across 7 bases. The J segment lost 1 base and the V segment lost 3 bases, leaving 5 bases of the junction unmatched. The CDR3 covers 15 residues. Germline V gene lookup returns CDR1 MNHEY and CDR2 SVGAGI. The CDR3 loop is CASSYKQGSNYGYTF. The CDR3 DNA reads as TGTGCCAGCAGTTATAAACAGGGGAGTAACTATGGCTACACCTTC.

CDR3 sequence: CASSLMAGEQETQYF. The CDR3 DNA reads as TGTGCCAGCAGCTTAATGGCGGGGGAGCAAGAGACCCAGTACTTC. This sequence joins TRBV7-3 and TRBJ2-5, with 7 bases identical to TRBD2. This CDR3 is built from 15 residues. The ends lost 1 base at V and 2 bases at J; junction bases unmatched: 4. Germline CDR1 reads SGHTA; CDR2 reads FQGTGA.

The chain recombines TRBV18 with TRBJ2-1; 8 nucleotides match TRBD2. After removal of 2 bases from V and 3 bases from J, the junction contained 0 bases not matched to a gene. Germline CDR1 KGHSH, CDR2 LQKENI. CDR3 length equals 14 residues. Written as DNA, the CDR3 is TGTGCCAGCTCACCAGGGACTAGCTACAATGAGCAGTTCTTC. Protein sequence: CASSPGTSYNEQFF.

This clone has just a few counts. As DNA, the CDR3 is TGCGCCAGCAGCTTCCGAATTGGGCCTGAAGCTTTCTTT. It codes for CASSFRIGPEAFF. The V gene is TRBV5-1, the J gene TRBJ1-1; D not certain. Germline CDR1 is SGHRS and CDR2 is YFSETQ. CDR3 length: 13 amino acids. The V gene lost 2 bases and the J gene lost 6 bases, with 11 bases spanning the gap.

The chain couples TRBV6-5 to TRBJ1-1; 9 bases map to TRBD1. Looked up from germline, CDR1 is MNHEY and CDR2 is SVGAGI. CDR3 length: 15 residues. J gave up 8 bases and V 10 bases, and 17 bases lay outside the gene matches. Here the CDR3 DNA reads TGTGCCACCTCTGGATTTGTCGGGACAGGGCCGGAAGCTTTCTTT. Encoded protein: CATSGFVGTGPEAFF.

This clone occurred once. The CDR3 region is CASSVRSGDNSPLHF. Here the CDR3 DNA reads TGTGCCAGCAGCGTAAGATCAGGGGATAATTCACCCCTCCACTTT. This chain uses TRBV9 with TRBJ1-6, with D tentatively TRBD1 (6 bases). Between the trimmed V and J ends, which lost 1 base and 5 bases, there was a span of 10 bases. Germline CDR1 reads SGDLS; CDR2 reads YYNGEE. This CDR3 spans 15 amino acids.

This clone was recorded only once. The chain employs TRBV6-1 and TRBJ1-2, with D perhaps TRBD1 (6 bases). V was clipped by 0 bases and J by 4 bases, with 12 bases between them. Looked up from germline, CDR1 is MNHNS and CDR2 is SASEGT. The CDR3 is made up of 15 amino acids. In nucleotides, the CDR3 is TGTGCCAGCAGTGAAGCGGGCAGGGGTGCCTATGGCTACACCTTC. Translation gives CASSEAGRGAYGYTF.